This T cell receptor (beta chain) was captured by sequencing in a study of blood T cell repertoires in COVID-19. In the study overall: Donors in the United States, Italy and Spain gave samples during acute or convalescent COVID-19. Nucleic acid was either cDNA or gDNA, and it came from T cells, B-cell-depleted T cells, or PBMCs.

The CDR3 has 13 residues. Germline assignment: CDR1 MNHEY and CDR2 SMNVEV (reference sequence). V lost 4 bases, J lost 3 bases, and 3 bases stayed unmatched. In the original processing: From reference gene primer amplification, estimates of nucleated cell counts were derived. Clones were sequenced by immunoSEQ multiplex PCR, and TCRdb holds only the in-frame ones, with some missing. V, J and clone size are those of that table, while D and trimming were read from the DNA. The data contain approximately 250,000 clones, approximately 88% of them singletons. The age range of participants was 18 to 89 years, with residence in under 30 US areas.

The V call is TRBV27, the J call TRBJ2-7; the match to TRBD1 covers 7 bases. This TCR was sampled from a woman between 40 and 55 years old with acute COVID-19. Sequencing input: PBMCs or T cells enriched from blood (not recorded which). The CDR3 DNA follows: TGTGCCAGCAGTTGGGGACAGTACTACGAGCAGTACTTC. Translated, it gives CASSWGQYYEQYF.